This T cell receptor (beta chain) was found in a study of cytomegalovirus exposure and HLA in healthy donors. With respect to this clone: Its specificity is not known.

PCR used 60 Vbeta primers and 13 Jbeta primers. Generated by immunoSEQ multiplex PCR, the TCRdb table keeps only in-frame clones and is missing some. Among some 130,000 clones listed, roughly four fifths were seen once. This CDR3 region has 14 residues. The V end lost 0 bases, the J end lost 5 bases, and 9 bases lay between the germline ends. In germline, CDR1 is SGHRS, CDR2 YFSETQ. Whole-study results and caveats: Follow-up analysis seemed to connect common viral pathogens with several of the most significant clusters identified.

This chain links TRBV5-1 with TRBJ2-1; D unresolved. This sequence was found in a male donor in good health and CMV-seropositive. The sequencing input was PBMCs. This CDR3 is CASSLEGGHNEQFF. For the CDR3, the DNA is TGCGCCAGCAGCTTGGAAGGCGGCCACAATGAGCAGTTCTTC.